What follows are 25 T cell receptor beta chains derived from one specimen sequenced in a study of neurological immune-mediated disorders. MiXCR was run by TCRdb on the 5' RACE reads, yielding one entry per CDR3 protein. The sample carries about 50,000 distinct CDR3 sequences, approximately 3% recorded once. Sequenced: PBMCs. Receptor source: a woman aged 50 to 60 with multiple sclerosis.

This clonotype was recorded at least ten times. This chain connects TRBV5-1 to TRBJ2-7; perhaps TRBD1 as D (6 bases). V lost 4 bases, J lost 2 bases, and 13 bases lay in between. The CDR3 sequence is 14 residues long. Germline V gene data show CDR1 as SGHRS and CDR2 as YFSETQ. The CDR3 nucleotides are TGCGCCAGCAGCGCCGATGGGGGCACCTACGAGCAGTACTTC. It is translated as CASSADGGTYEQYF.

This clonotype was seen many times. The chain links TRBV28 to TRBJ1-2; D is unclear. Trimming removed 9 bases from V and 4 bases from J, with 6 bases in between. The CDR3 is made up of 10 amino acids. Per the germline V gene, CDR1 is MDHEN and CDR2 is SYDVKM. This CDR3 is CASGVYGYTF. The CDR3 DNA sequence: TGTGCCAGTGGGGTCTATGGCTACACCTTC.

There are many counts of this clonotype. This chain uses TRBV5-1 with TRBJ2-5; 7 bases map to TRBD2. Germline CDR1 is SGHRS and CDR2 is YFSETQ. The CDR3 has 15 residues. The trim removed 4 bases at V and 5 bases at J, leaving 11 bases unmatched. The CDR3 region is CASSPGPPGGETQYF. CDR3 DNA sequence: TGCGCCAGCAGCCCGGGACCGCCGGGGGGTGAGACCCAGTACTTC.

This clonotype was counted at least ten times. The J gene is TRBJ2-1, the V gene TRBV7-9; TRBD2 is a possible D gene (5 bases). Germline-derived CDR1 and CDR2 are SEHNR and FQNEAQ (reference sequence). V was pared by 5 bases and J by 4 bases, with 18 bases between. The CDR3 covers 16 residues. CDR3 sequence reads: CASSLLGRASYNEQFF. The CDR3 region has the DNA TGTGCCAGCAGCCTCCTAGGGCGGGCATCTTACAATGAGCAGTTCTTC.

In this sample, this clonotype turned up a few times. A much larger clone is a single base away; this may be a read error. The chain joins TRBV20-1 to TRBJ2-2; D perhaps matches TRBD1 (6 bases). CDR1 is DFQATT and CDR2 is SNEGSKA in the germline V gene (reference sequence). The CDR3 consists of 13 residues. Trimming left V 4 bases short and J 5 bases short, with 11 bases between. The CDR3 is CSANDRFTGELFF. Here the CDR3 DNA reads TGCAGTGCTAACGACAGGTTTACCGGGGAGCTGTTTTTT.

This clonotype appeared many times. V gene TRBV5-1 combines with J gene TRBJ2-7; the D gene is possibly TRBD2 (5 bases). The germline CDR1 and CDR2 sequences are SGHRS and YFSETQ. Deletions cut 0 bases from V and 9 bases from J, with 16 bases between. This CDR3 comprises 14 residues. Here the CDR3 reads CASSLDGVPLGQYF. The CDR3 region has the DNA TGCGCCAGCAGCTTGGACGGGGTTCCACTCGGGCAGTACTTC.

This clonotype was counted ten times or more. The chain carries TRBV7-8 and TRBJ2-7; D is possibly TRBD1 or TRBD2 (5 bases each). Germline values: CDR1 SGHVS, CDR2 FQNEAQ. This CDR3 has 14 amino acids. The ends were cut back, 2 bases at V and 6 bases at J, with 14 bases in the middle. This CDR3 is CASSLFGGRGEQYF. In nucleotides, the CDR3 is TGTGCCAGCAGCTTATTTGGGGGTCGGGGCGAGCAGTACTTC.

This clonotype was detected many times. The V gene is TRBV7-9, the J gene TRBJ2-7; TRBD1 matches 8 bases. Germline CDR1 reads SEHNR; CDR2 reads FQNEAQ (reference sequence). V shed 4 bases and J 0 bases; nucleotides not matched to a gene: 2. This CDR3 is built from 14 residues. Here the CDR3 DNA reads TGTGCCAGCAGCTGGGGACAGGACTCCTACGAGCAGTACTTC. The encoded protein is CASSWGQDSYEQYF.

This clonotype was detected ten times or more. The chain combines TRBV5-6 with TRBJ2-3, with D tentatively TRBD1 (5 bases). CDR3 size: 15 residues. The ends were cut back, 8 bases at V and 2 bases at J, with 18 bases in the middle. CDR1 is SGHDT and CDR2 is YYEEEE in the germline V gene. CDR3 coding DNA: TGTGCCAGTCGATCAGGGTCTACAGCCACAGATACGCAGTATTTT. It is translated as CASRSGSTATDTQYF.

This clonotype has ten or more counts. The chain employs TRBV20-1 and TRBJ2-4; 12 nucleotides match TRBD2. The CDR3 length is 19 residues. J lost 0 bases, V lost 3 bases, and 12 bases had no gene match. Germline assignment: CDR1 DFQATT and CDR2 SNEGSKA (reference sequence). CDR3 in amino acids: CSASAASSGGDLAKNIQYF. The CDR3 nucleotides are TGCAGTGCTAGTGCGGCGTCTAGCGGGGGGGATCTAGCCAAAAACATTCAGTACTTC.

In its sample, this clonotype was seen many times. The V gene is TRBV7-2, the J gene TRBJ2-3, with D possibly being TRBD2 (5 bases). CDR1 SGHTA and CDR2 FQGNSA come from the germline V gene. V lost 4 bases and J 2 bases, leaving 16 bases between the germline ends. The CDR3 covers 16 residues. The CDR3 reads CASSSLEWIPTDTQYF. In nucleotides, the CDR3 is TGTGCCAGCAGCTCACTAGAGTGGATTCCCACAGATACGCAGTATTTT.

This clonotype was recorded a few times. Since a much larger clone is just one base distant, this may be a read error. The rearrangement uses TRBV20-1 and TRBJ2-3, with 9 bases matching TRBD1. CDR3 length: 15 residues. Germline V gene data show CDR1 as DFQATT and CDR2 as SNEGSKA (reference sequence). V lost 3 bases to trimming and J lost 3 bases; unmatched junction nucleotides: 7. In DNA form, the CDR3 reads TGCAGTGCTAGGAACCAGACAGGGGGGACAGATACGCAGTATTTT. It yields the protein CSARNQTGGTDTQYF.

This clonotype was seen many times. This sequence joins TRBV7-6 and TRBJ2-5; a weak D match, TRBD2 (5 bases). The V end lost 1 base, the J end lost 2 bases, and 14 bases lay between the germline ends. The CDR3 runs to 16 residues. CDR1 is SGHVS and CDR2 is FNYEAQ in the germline V gene. The CDR3 loop reads CASSLEGVGVQETQYF. The CDR3 DNA follows: TGTGCCAGCAGCTTAGAAGGTGTCGGGGTTCAAGAGACCCAGTACTTC.

This clonotype appeared many times. This chain uses TRBV5-1 with TRBJ2-3, with D possibly matching TRBD1 (6 bases). CDR1 and CDR2 from the germline V gene are SGHRS and YFSETQ. There are 16 residues in the CDR3. V lost 7 bases and J 2 bases, leaving 20 bases between the germline ends. Written as DNA, the CDR3 is TGCGCCAGCGGTCCGCGACAGGAGCTTCCCACAGATACGCAGTATTTT. This gives the protein CASGPRQELPTDTQYF. Full variable domain (missing parts from reference TRBV5-1 and TRBJ2-3): KAGVTQTPRYLIKTRGQQVTLSCSPISGHRSVSWYQQTPGQGLQFLFEYFSETQRNKGNFPGRFSGRQFSNSRSEMNVSTLELGDSALYLCASGPRQELPTDTQYFGPGTRLTVL.

This clonotype has at least ten counts. J is TRBJ2-1 and V is TRBV10-3; TRBD1 matches 8 bases. The ends lost 6 bases at V and 8 bases at J; junction bases unmatched: 6. The V gene's germline CDR1 is ENHRY and CDR2 SYGVKD. CDR3 length: 13 residues. DNA of the CDR3: TGTGCCATCAGGGAGGACAGGGAGGATGAGCAGTTCTTC. It encodes CAIREDREDEQFF.

There are many counts of this clonotype. The chain has TRBV12-3 or TRBV12-4 and TRBJ2-1, with 9 bases that match TRBD1. Trimming took 4 bases from V and 4 from J; bases not matched to a gene: 5. The length of the CDR3 is 15 residues. Here the CDR3 DNA reads TGTGCCAGCAGTTCTCCGACAGGGGGTTACAATGAGCAGTTCTTC. Protein: CASSSPTGGYNEQFF.

At least ten counts were recorded for this clonotype. The rearrangement joins TRBV5-1 to TRBJ1-2, with 9 bases identical to TRBD1. Germline V gene sequence: CDR1 SGHRS, CDR2 YFSETQ. Trimming at V came to 4 bases and at J to 2 bases, leaving 12 bases not matched to a gene. The CDR3 spans 17 residues. The CDR3 bases are TGCGCCAGCAGCCTGGTCCGACAGGGGGATGTGAACTATGGCTACACCTTC. As protein: CASSLVRQGDVNYGYTF.

This clonotype has at least ten counts. The chain uses TRBV9 and TRBJ1-2; D ambiguous. Trimming took 5 bases from V and 5 from J, leaving 10 bases between them. Per the germline V gene, CDR1 is SGDLS and CDR2 is YYNGEE. This CDR3 spans 12 amino acids. In DNA form, the CDR3 reads TGTGCCAGCAGTACCAGAGGGTATGGCTACACCTTC. Translation gives CASSTRGYGYTF.

This clonotype was detected ten times or more. V is TRBV18 and J is TRBJ2-5, with TRBD1 identical over 9 bases. This CDR3 is built from 14 residues. CDR1 and CDR2 (germline): KGHSH, LQKENI. Trimming removed 6 bases from V and 5 bases from J; junction bases left unmatched: 7. The CDR3 sequence: CASSRRQGVETQYF. The CDR3 coding sequence is TGTGCCAGCTCCCGGAGACAGGGGGTGGAGACCCAGTACTTC.

This clonotype was seen more than once but under ten times. This chain connects TRBV14 to TRBJ2-3; D may be TRBD1 or TRBD2 (5 bases each). Trimming shortened V by 0 bases and J by 1 base, and 14 bases separated the two germline ends. The CDR3 runs 17 residues. In germline, CDR1 is SGHDN, CDR2 FVKESK. This chain's CDR3 is CASSQDRQGEGTDTQYF. The CDR3 DNA sequence: TGTGCCAGCAGCCAAGACCGCCAGGGAGAGGGCACAGATACGCAGTATTTT.

This clonotype was counted ten times or more. The V and J genes are TRBV4-1 and TRBJ2-5; D is perhaps TRBD1 or TRBD2 (5 bases each). The CDR3 length is 15 residues. Germline V CDR1 and CDR2: MGHRA, YSYEKL. V dropped 1 base and J dropped 3 bases, with 12 bases sitting between them. CDR3 sequence (DNA): TGCGCCAGCAGCCAAGTTGGGACCCCAAAAGAGACCCAGTACTTC. As protein: CASSQVGTPKETQYF.

This clonotype has at least ten counts. The gene calls are TRBV10-3 and TRBJ2-7; 7 nucleotides match TRBD1. Looked up from germline, CDR1 is ENHRY and CDR2 is SYGVKD. J was trimmed by 0 bases and V by 4 bases; bases with no gene match: 6. The CDR3 loop spans 15 amino acids. The CDR3 sequence is CAISAPDRASYEQYF. The CDR3 bases are TGTGCCATCAGTGCCCCCGACAGGGCCTCCTACGAGCAGTACTTC.

The sample holds many counts of this clonotype. The CDR3, as DNA: TGCGCCAGCAGCCAAGAAGTCTCGACTAGCGCCCGGAACAATGAGCAGTTCTTC. It is translated as CASSQEVSTSARNNEQFF. V is TRBV4-1 and J is TRBJ2-1; TRBD2 matches at 8 bases. The CDR3 length is 18 residues. CDR1 MGHRA and CDR2 YSYEKL come from the germline V gene. J lost 5 bases, V lost 0 bases, and 12 bases had no gene match.

This clonotype was observed at least ten times. The chain joins TRBV12-3 or TRBV12-4 to TRBJ2-5; 7 bases map to TRBD1. This CDR3 comprises 15 residues. The trim removed 3 bases at V and 1 base at J, leaving 5 bases unmatched. CDR3 bases: TGTGCCAGCAGTTTTAGGACAGGAGGCCAAGAGACCCAGTACTTC. This encodes CASSFRTGGQETQYF.

This clonotype was counted a few times. Since a much larger clone is just one base distant, this may be a read error. The gene calls are TRBV20-1 and TRBJ1-6; no firm D call. Germline V gene sequence: CDR1 DFQATT, CDR2 SNEGSKA (reference sequence). There are 13 residues in the CDR3. The CDR3 coding sequence is TGCAGTATCATAAAGACTGGTACGAGAGAACCCAACTTT. Translating gives CSIIKTGTREPNF.